A selection of T cell receptor beta chains follows, all from one sample in a study of cytomegalovirus exposure and HLA in healthy donors. Data came from immunoSEQ multiplex PCR; TCRdb stores just in-frame clones and leaves some out. The table includes some 190,000 clones, roughly 80% detected once. Sequences were obtained from PBMCs. Receptors were obtained from a man aged 35 to 55 in good health and CMV-seropositive. Each CDR3 is given with its conserved first and last residue. D genes are given only for firm matches. For some rows the clone size is stated as once, few or many, or as a class when expanded; others skip it.

CDR3 protein,CDR3 DNA,D gene,V gene,clone size,J gene
CASSPSTGGGNTEAFF,TGTGCCAGCAGTCCGTCCACAGGGGGAGGGAACACTGAAGCTTTCTTT,TRBD1,TRBV28,.,TRBJ1-1
CASSGTGTGDNYGYTF,TGTGCCAGCAGCGGGACCGGGACAGGAGATAACTATGGCTACACCTTC,TRBD1,TRBV5-6,.,TRBJ1-2
CASSFDAGGTGELFF,TGTGCCAGCAGCTTCGACGCCGGGGGCACCGGGGAGCTGTTTTTT,.,TRBV7-3,.,TRBJ2-2
CAWSVLTSAFTGELFF,TGTGCCTGGAGTGTACTGACTAGCGCCTTCACCGGGGAGCTGTTTTTT,TRBD2,TRBV30,.,TRBJ2-2
CASTPRTSGSGEQYF,TGTGCCAGCACCCCGAGAACTAGCGGGAGTGGGGAGCAGTACTTC,TRBD2,TRBV2,.,TRBJ2-7
CASSPGTGEETQYF,TGTGCCAGCAGCCCCGGGACTGGCGAAGAGACCCAGTACTTC,.,TRBV13,.,TRBJ2-5
CASSLEFSGVGSPLHF,TGTGCCAGCAGCCTTGAATTTTCGGGTGTCGGCTCACCCCTCCACTTT,.,TRBV5-5,once,TRBJ1-6
CASSQDTYEQYF,TGTGCCAGCAGCCAGGACACCTACGAGCAGTACTTC,.,TRBV7-2,few,TRBJ2-7
CASSLYRGTNEKLFF,TGTGCCAGCAGTTTATACAGGGGAACTAATGAAAAACTGTTTTTT,TRBD1,TRBV27,.,TRBJ1-4
CASSSPGQPGDGYTF,TGTGCCAGCAGTTCCCCGGGACAGCCCGGGGATGGCTACACCTTC,TRBD1,TRBV28,.,TRBJ1-2
CASSEGSSSYNEQFF,TGTGCCAGCAGTGAGGGGAGTAGCTCCTACAATGAGCAGTTCTTC,.,TRBV2,.,TRBJ2-1
CASSQDIRETQYF,TGCGCCAGCAGCCAAGATATTCGGGAGACCCAGTACTTC,.,TRBV4-3,.,TRBJ2-5
CASSLPGLGVRGYF,TGTGCCAGCAGCCTACCGGGACTAGGGGTACGGGGGTACTTC,TRBD2,TRBV14,few,TRBJ2-7